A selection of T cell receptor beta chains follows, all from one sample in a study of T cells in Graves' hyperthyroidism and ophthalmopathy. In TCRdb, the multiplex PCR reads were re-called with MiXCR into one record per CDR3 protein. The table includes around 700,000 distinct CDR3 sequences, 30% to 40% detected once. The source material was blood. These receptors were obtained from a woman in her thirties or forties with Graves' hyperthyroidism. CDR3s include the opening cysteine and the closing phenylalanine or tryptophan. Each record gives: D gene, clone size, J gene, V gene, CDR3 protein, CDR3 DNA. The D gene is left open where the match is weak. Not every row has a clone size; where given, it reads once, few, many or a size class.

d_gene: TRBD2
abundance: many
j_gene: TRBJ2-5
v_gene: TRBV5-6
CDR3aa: CASSTSGQETQYF
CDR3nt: TGTGCCAGCAGCACTAGCGGCCAAGAGACCCAGTACTTC

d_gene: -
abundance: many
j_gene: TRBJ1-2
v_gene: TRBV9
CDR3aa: CASSATLLAIGYTF
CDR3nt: TGTGCCAGCAGCGCGACACTCTTAGCGATTGGCTACACCTTC

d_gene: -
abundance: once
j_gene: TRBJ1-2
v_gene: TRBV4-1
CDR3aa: CASSQVAGEYGYTF
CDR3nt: TGCGCCAGCAGCCAAGTTGCAGGGGAGTATGGCTACACCTTC

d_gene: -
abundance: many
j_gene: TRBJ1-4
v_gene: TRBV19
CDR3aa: CASSEGNTNEKLFF
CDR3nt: TGTGCCAGTAGTGAGGGGAACACGAACGAAAAACTGTTTTTT

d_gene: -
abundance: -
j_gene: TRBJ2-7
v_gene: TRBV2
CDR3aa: CASGLAGSTYEQYF
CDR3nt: TGTGCCAGCGGCTTGGCCGGGAGCACCTACGAGCAGTACTTC

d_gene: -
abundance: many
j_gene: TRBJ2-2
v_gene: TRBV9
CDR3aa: CASSVRLSGELFF
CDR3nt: TGTGCCAGCAGCGTACGTTTGTCCGGGGAGCTGTTTTTT

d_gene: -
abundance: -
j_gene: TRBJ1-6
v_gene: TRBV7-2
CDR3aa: CATSGRGVLNSPLHF
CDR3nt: TGTGCCACCTCGGGGCGGGGGGTCCTGAATTCACCCCTCCACTTT

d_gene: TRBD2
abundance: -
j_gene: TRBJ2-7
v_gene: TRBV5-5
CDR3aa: CASMGGEVYEQYF
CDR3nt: TGTGCCAGCATGGGGGGGGAAGTCTACGAGCAGTACTTC

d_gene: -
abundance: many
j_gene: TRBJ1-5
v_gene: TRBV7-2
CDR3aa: CASSSPGLNNQPQHF
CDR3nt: TGTGCCAGCAGCTCGCCCGGCCTCAACAATCAGCCCCAGCATTTT

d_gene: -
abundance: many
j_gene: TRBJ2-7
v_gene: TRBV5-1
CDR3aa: CASSRGGLETYEQYF
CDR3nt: TGCGCCAGCAGCCGTGGGGGATTGGAGACCTACGAGCAGTACTTC

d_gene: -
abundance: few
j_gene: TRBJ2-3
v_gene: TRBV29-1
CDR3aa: CSVEPWSPTTDTQYF
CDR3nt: TGCAGCGTTGAGCCCTGGAGTCCCACGACAGATACGCAGTATTTT

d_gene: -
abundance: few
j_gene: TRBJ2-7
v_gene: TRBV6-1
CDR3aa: CASGYYEQYF
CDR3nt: TGTGCCAGCGGATATTACGAGCAGTACTTC

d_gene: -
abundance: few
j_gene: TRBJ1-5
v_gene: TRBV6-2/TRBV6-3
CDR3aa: CASSYSKKGTAYSNQPQHF
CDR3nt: TGTGCCAGCAGTTACTCGAAGAAGGGGACCGCATATAGCAATCAGCCCCAGCATTTT

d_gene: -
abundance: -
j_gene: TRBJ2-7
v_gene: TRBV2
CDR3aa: CASSERDTFYEQYF
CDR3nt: TGTGCCAGCAGTGAGCGGGACACCTTCTACGAGCAGTACTTC

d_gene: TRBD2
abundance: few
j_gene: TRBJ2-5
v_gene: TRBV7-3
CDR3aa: CASSARAGGETQYF
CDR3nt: TGTGCCAGCAGCGCCCGGGCGGGGGGGGAGACCCAGTACTTC

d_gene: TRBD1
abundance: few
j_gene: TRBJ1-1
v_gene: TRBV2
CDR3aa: CASGGQVEAFF
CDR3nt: TGTGCCAGCGGAGGACAGGTTGAAGCTTTCTTT

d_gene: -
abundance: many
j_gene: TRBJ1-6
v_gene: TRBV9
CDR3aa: CASSTGNQPLHF
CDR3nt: TGTGCCAGCAGTACAGGGAATCAACCCCTCCACTTT

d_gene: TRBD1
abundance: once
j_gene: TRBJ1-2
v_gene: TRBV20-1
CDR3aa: CSIGNRQGPDGYTF
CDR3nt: TGCAGTATAGGTAACAGACAGGGTCCGGATGGCTACACCTTC

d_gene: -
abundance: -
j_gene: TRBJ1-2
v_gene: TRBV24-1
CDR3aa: CATSDRVGAEYGSDGHTF
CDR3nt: TGTGCCACCAGTGATCGGGTCGGGGCCGAGTACGGTTCAGATGGCCACACCTTC

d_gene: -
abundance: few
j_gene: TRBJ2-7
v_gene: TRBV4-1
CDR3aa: CASSQGTGDSYEQYF
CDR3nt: TGCGCCAGCAGCCAAGGGACGGGCGACTCCTACGAGCAGTACTTC

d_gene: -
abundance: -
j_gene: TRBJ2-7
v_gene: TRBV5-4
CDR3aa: CASSLERREQYF
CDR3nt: TGTGCCAGCAGCTTGGAAAGACGCGAGCAGTACTTC

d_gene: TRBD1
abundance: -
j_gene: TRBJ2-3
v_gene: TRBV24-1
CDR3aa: CATSDPGQGNWLGDTQYF
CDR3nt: TGTGCCACCAGTGATCCCGGACAGGGAAATTGGTTAGGAGATACGCAGTATTTT

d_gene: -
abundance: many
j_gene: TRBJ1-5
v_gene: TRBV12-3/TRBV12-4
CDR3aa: CASSDTFDNQPQHF
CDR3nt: TGTGCCAGCAGTGACACGTTCGACAATCAGCCCCAGCATTTT

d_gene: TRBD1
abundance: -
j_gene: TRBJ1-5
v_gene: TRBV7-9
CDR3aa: CASSQWQGEGQPQHF
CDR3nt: TGTGCCAGCAGCCAGTGGCAGGGGGAAGGACAGCCCCAGCATTTT

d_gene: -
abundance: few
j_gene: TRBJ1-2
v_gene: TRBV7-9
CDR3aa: CASSRDTNYGYTF
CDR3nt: TGTGCCAGCTCACGGGACACGAACTATGGCTACACCTTC

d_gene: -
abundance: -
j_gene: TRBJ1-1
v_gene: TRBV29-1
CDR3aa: CSVEGSHGADTEAFF
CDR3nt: TGCAGCGTTGAAGGATCTCATGGGGCGGACACTGAAGCTTTCTTT

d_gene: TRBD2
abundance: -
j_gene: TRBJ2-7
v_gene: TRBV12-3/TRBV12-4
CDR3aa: CASSSQTSAYEQYF
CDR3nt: TGTGCCAGCAGTTCCCAGACTAGCGCCTACGAGCAGTACTTC

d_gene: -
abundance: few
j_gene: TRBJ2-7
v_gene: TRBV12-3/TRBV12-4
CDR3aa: CASSNRGASSYEQYF
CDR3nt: TGTGCCAGCAGCAACCGGGGGGCCAGCTCCTACGAGCAGTACTTC

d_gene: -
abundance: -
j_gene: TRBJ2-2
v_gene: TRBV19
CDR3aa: CASSIHDTGELFF
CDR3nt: TGTGCCAGTAGTATACATGACACCGGGGAGCTGTTTTTT

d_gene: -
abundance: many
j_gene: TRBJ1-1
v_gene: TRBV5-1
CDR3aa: CASSWDTNTEAFF
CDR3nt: TGCGCCAGCAGCTGGGACACGAACACTGAAGCTTTCTTT

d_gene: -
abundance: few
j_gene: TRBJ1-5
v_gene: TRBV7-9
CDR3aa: CASSPGAGLYSNQPQHF
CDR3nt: TGTGCCAGCAGCCCCGGTGCCGGATTATATAGCAATCAGCCCCAGCATTTT

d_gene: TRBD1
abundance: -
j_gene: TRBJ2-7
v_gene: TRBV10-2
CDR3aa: CASSDPGQTYEQYF
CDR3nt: TGCGCCAGCAGTGACCCGGGACAGACCTACGAGCAGTACTTC

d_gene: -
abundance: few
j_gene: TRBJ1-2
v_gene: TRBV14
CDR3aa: CASSQVMAQGAFGYTF
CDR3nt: TGTGCCAGCAGCCAAGTTATGGCCCAAGGTGCTTTTGGCTACACCTTC

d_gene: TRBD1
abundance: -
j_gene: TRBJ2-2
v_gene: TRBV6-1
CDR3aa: CASKRGQGNTGELFF
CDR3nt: TGTGCCAGCAAAAGAGGACAGGGGAACACCGGGGAGCTGTTTTTT

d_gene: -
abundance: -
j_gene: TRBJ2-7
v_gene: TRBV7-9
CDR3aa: CASSLTGGSGYEQYF
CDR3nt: TGTGCCAGCAGCTTGACGGGGGGCTCGGGCTACGAGCAGTACTTC

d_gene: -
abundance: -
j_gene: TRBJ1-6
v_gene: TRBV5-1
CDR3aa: CASSCASSLRSSPLHF
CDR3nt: -

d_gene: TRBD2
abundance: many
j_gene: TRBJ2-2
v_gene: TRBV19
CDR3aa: CASSFSGRADGELFF
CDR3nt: TGTGCCAGTAGTTTTAGCGGGAGGGCCGATGGGGAGCTGTTTTTT

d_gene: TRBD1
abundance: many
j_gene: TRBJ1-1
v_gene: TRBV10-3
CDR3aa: CAISKTIRGQDTEAFF
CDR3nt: TGTGCCATCAGCAAAACAATTAGGGGGCAGGACACTGAAGCTTTCTTT

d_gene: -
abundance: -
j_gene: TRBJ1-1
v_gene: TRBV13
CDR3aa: CASSPTWNTEAFF
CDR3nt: TGTGCCAGCAGCCCCACTTGGAACACTGAAGCTTTCTTT

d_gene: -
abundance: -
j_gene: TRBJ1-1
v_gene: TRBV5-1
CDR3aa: CASSSRTGTEAFF
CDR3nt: TGTGCCAGCAGCTCGCGTACAGGGACTGAAGCTTTCTTT

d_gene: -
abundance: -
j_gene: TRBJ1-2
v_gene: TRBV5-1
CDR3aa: CASSQGTAYYGYTF
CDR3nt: TGCGCCAGCAGCCAAGGGACGGCTTACTATGGCTACACCTTC

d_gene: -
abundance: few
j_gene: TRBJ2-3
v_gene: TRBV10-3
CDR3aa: CAISESQGTDTQYF
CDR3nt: TGTGCCATCAGTGAGTCGCAGGGTACAGATACGCAGTATTTT

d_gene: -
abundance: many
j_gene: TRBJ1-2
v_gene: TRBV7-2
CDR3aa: CASSQALLGSGYTF
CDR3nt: TGTGCCAGCAGCCAGGCACTCCTCGGGTCTGGCTACACCTTC

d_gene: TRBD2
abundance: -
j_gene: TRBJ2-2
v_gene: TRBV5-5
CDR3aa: CASSSGLAGGVTGELFF
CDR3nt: TGTGCCAGCAGCTCGGGACTAGCGGGAGGGGTCACCGGGGAGCTGTTTTTT

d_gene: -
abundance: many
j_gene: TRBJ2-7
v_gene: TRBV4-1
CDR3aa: CASRDGMPNSYEQYF
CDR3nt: TGCGCCAGCAGGGACGGGATGCCTAATTCCTACGAGCAGTACTTC

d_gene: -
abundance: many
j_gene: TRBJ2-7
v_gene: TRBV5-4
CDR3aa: CASSLGIKDYEQYF
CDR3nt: TGTGCCAGCAGCTTGGGCATTAAAGACTACGAGCAGTACTTC

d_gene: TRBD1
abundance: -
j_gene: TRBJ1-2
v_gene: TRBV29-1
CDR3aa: CSMETGGEGYTF
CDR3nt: TGCAGCATGGAGACAGGGGGCGAAGGCTACACCTTC

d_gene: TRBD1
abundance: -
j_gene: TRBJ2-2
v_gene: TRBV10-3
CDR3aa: CAISGIGQGGELFF
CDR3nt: TGTGCCATCAGTGGAATCGGACAGGGCGGGGAGCTGTTTTTT